These 28 T cell receptor beta chains originate from one sample sequenced in a study of tumor and adjacent non-tumor tissue in lung cancer. No cell sorting was done before RNA was extracted from the tissue. TCRbeta libraries were built with three rounds of nested PCR, modified from ARM-PCR. Each CDR3 protein gets one entry after TCRdb re-called the multiplex PCR reads with MiXCR. Here the sample spans tens of thousands of distinct CDR3 sequences, 72% being singletons. What was sequenced was lung tumor tissue. These receptors all come from a woman in her thirties or forties with non-small cell lung cancer.

As concerns this clonotype: This could be a read error, since a much larger clone is one nucleotide away. The chain carries TRBV5-1 and TRBJ1-1, with 7 bases fitting TRBD1. Germline assignment: CDR1 SGHRS and CDR2 YFSETQ. The CDR3 consists of 14 residues. J lost 2 bases, V lost 6 bases, and 7 bases had no gene match. CDR3 in amino acids: CASNKDRANTEAFF. CDR3 bases: TGCGCCAGCAACAAAGACAGGGCAAACACTGAAGCTTTCTTT.

In its sample, this clonotype was seen many times. The chain combines TRBV12-3 or TRBV12-4 with TRBJ2-3; TRBD1 aligns across 7 bases. CDR3 size: 13 residues. V dropped 6 bases and J dropped 3; count of bases not matched to a gene: 3. CDR3 residues: CASRRQGTDTQYF. For the CDR3, the DNA is TGTGCCAGCAGAAGACAGGGTACAGATACGCAGTATTTT.

A word on this clonotype: Since a much larger clone is just one base distant, this may be a read error. This chain links TRBV7-3 with TRBJ2-3; TRBD1 matches at 7 bases. After removal of 7 bases from V and 0 bases from J, the junction contained 7 bases not matched to a gene. The germline V gene has CDR1 SGHTA and CDR2 FQGTGA. The CDR3 is 15 residues long. The CDR3 loop reads CASTLTGYSTDTQYF. CDR3 sequence (DNA): TGTGCCAGCACCTTGACAGGGTATAGCACAGATACGCAGTATTTT.

This clonotype was counted at least ten times. The CDR3 sequence is CASSPEGTGVAEAFF. The CDR3 DNA is TGTGCCAGCAGCCCGGAGGGGACAGGGGTCGCTGAAGCTTTCTTT. The chain combines TRBV5-4 with TRBJ1-1, with 10 bases identical to TRBD1. Germline assignment: CDR1 SGHNT and CDR2 YYREEE (reference sequence). Trimming at V came to 4 bases and at J to 6 bases, leaving 9 bases not matched to a gene. CDR3 length: 15 amino acids.

This clonotype has more than one count but fewer than ten. A much larger clone lies one base from this, so it may be a read error. J is TRBJ2-6 and V is TRBV5-1; D is unresolved. Germline V gene lookup returns CDR1 SGHRS and CDR2 YFSETQ. CDR3 size: 16 residues. Trimming left V 0 bases short and J 0 bases short, with 7 bases between. In DNA, the CDR3 is TGCGCCAGCAGCTTGGGCAGCGCCTCTGGGGCCAACGTCCTGACTTTC. As protein: CASSLGSASGANVLTF.

In regard to this clonotype: This may arise from a read error, as a much more abundant clone is one base away. The V call is TRBV5-5, the J call TRBJ2-2; D may match TRBD1 or TRBD2 (5 bases each). CDR3 length: 16 residues. The germline CDR1 and CDR2 sequences are SGHKS and YYEKEE (reference sequence). In DNA form, the CDR3 reads TGTGCCAGCAGCTTGGGGGACCTGGGCAGGGCCGGGGAGCTGTATTTT. Its translation is CASSLGDLGRAGELYF.

The chain combines TRBV11-2 with TRBJ2-1; D remains ambiguous. The V end was cut by 5 bases, the J end by 4 bases, with 18 bases between. The germline CDR1 and CDR2 sequences are SGHAT and FQNNGV. The CDR3 extends over 16 amino acids. The CDR3 DNA reads TGTGCCAGCAGCAAGAAACAAGGTGCACTGTACAATGAGCAGTTCTTC. Its protein is CASSKKQGALYNEQFF.

About this clonotype itself: The CDR3 does not close with the conserved phenylalanine or tryptophan, likely indicating a read error. V and J are TRBV11-2 and TRBJ2-7; D unresolved. Germline assignment: CDR1 SGHAT and CDR2 FQNNGV. Trimming pared 4 bases from V and 4 bases from J, leaving 11 bases between. This CDR3 is 13 amino acids long. CDR3 sequence: CASSYRAAYEQYL. The DNA of the CDR3 is TGTGCCAGCAGCTATAGGGCGGCTTACGAGCAGTACCTC.

About this clonotype itself: The junction does not match germline at one end; this may be a read error. This chain connects TRBV11-2 to TRBJ1-4, with D unresolved. Germline CDR1 reads SGHAT; CDR2 reads FQNNGV. The CDR3 sequence is 16 residues long. The CDR3 bases are TGTGCCAGCAGCCTTCAGGACCAGGTGCAAGGCGAAAAACTGTTGTTT. Translating it yields CASSLQDQVQGEKLLF.

Concerning this clonotype itself: A junction end diverges from the germline sequence, so it may reflect a read error. The CDR3: CDSGRGRTEAFF. CDR3 DNA sequence: TGTGACAGCGGGCGCGGACGGACTGAAGCTTTCTTT. The chain couples TRBV6-1 to TRBJ1-1; D remains unclear. This CDR3 contains 12 residues. The germline gives CDR1 MNHNS, CDR2 SASEGT.

As concerns this clonotype: One junction end disagrees with the germline gene, perhaps due to a read error. V gene TRBV11-2 combines with J gene TRBJ2-3; D is perhaps TRBD2 (5 bases). Germline assignment: CDR1 SGHAT and CDR2 FQNNGV. This CDR3 spans 14 amino acids. The CDR3 sequence is CASSLVGSTDMQYF. CDR3 bases: TGTGCCAGTAGCTTAGTTGGGAGCACAGATATGCAATATTTT.

This clonotype was found many times. Just one base apart from a much larger clone, this may be a read error. The rearrangement joins TRBV6-5 to TRBJ1-4; D gene unclear. Germline loops: CDR1 MNHEY, CDR2 SVGAGI. The germline V and J ends were trimmed by 10 bases and 0 bases, with 15 bases remaining between them. This CDR3 has 15 amino acids. CDR3: CANSSDYPTNEKLFF. The CDR3 DNA reads as TGTGCCAACAGCTCTGATTACCCAACTAATGAAAAACTGTTTTTT.

With respect to this clonotype: In this CDR3 the conserved last residue, phenylalanine or tryptophan, is missing, so a read error is likely. This chain uses TRBV6-5 with TRBJ2-5; tentatively, D is TRBD1 (5 bases). This CDR3 spans 12 amino acids. CDR1 is MNHEY and CDR2 is SVGAGI in the germline V gene. The CDR3 coding sequence is TGTGCTACAGGATCACAAAAAGAGACCCAGTACCTC. It yields the protein CATGSQKETQYL.

The rearrangement joins TRBV6-1 to TRBJ2-3, with 8 bases that match TRBD2. V gave up 4 bases and J gave up 4 bases; unmatched junction bases: 13. Germline-derived CDR1 and CDR2 are MNHNS and SASEGT. There are 17 residues in the CDR3. The CDR3 region has the DNA TGTGCCAGCAGTGGCAGGCGACTAGCGAGTTTTTCAGATACGCAGTATTTT. Its protein product is CASSGRRLASFSDTQYF.

The V call is TRBV12-3 or TRBV12-4, the J call TRBJ2-2, with 7 nucleotides matching TRBD1. V shed 6 bases, J shed 5 bases, and the junction held 3 bases outside the gene matches. The CDR3 spans 13 residues. The CDR3 nucleotides are TGTGCCAGCAGCCCGACAGGGACCGGGGAGCTGTTTTTT. It yields the protein CASSPTGTGELFF.

About this clonotype: Germline and junction disagree at one end, which may indicate a read error. The V gene is TRBV29-1, the J gene TRBJ1-5, with 9 nucleotides matching TRBD1. This CDR3 has 13 amino acids. Germline V CDR1 and CDR2: SQVTM, ANQGSEA. The CDR3 here is CSVGDRVNQSQHF. The CDR3 DNA reads as TGCAGTGTAGGGGACAGGGTCAATCAGTCCCAGCATTTT.

This clonotype was found once. One end of the junction is discordant with germline, which a read error may explain. The chain recombines TRBV6-1 with TRBJ2-1; no clear D. This CDR3 spans 15 amino acids. The germline CDR1 and CDR2 sequences are MNHNS and SASEGT. The CDR3: CSSSKQETSYNEQFF. The CDR3 nucleotides read TGTTCCAGCAGTAAACAAGAAACCTCCTACAATGAGCAGTTCTTC.

The V and J genes are TRBV6-1 and TRBJ1-2; D not certain. The germline CDR1 and CDR2 sequences are MNHNS and SASEGT. V lost 11 bases, J lost 5 bases, and 24 bases lay in between. The CDR3 covers 15 residues. For the CDR3, the DNA is TGTGCCGGCAATGATGGGTCCAGGCTAGGTTATGGCTACACCTTC. Amino acid sequence: CAGNDGSRLGYGYTF.

The rearrangement joins TRBV29-1 to TRBJ2-1; 10 bases line up with TRBD2. The germline V gene has CDR1 SQVTM and CDR2 ANQGSEA. The CDR3 length is 15 residues. The CDR3 DNA reads as TGCATCATACCTAGCGGGAGAGCCTTTTTTTATGAGCAGTTCTTC. Translating it yields CIIPSGRAFFYEQFF.

The chain carries TRBV6-5 and TRBJ2-1, with TRBD1 matching 11 bases. Germline values: CDR1 MNHEY, CDR2 SVGAGI. There are 15 residues in the CDR3. V lost 8 bases to trimming and J lost 9 bases; unmatched junction nucleotides: 12. CDR3 sequence: CASCLTGTGGGEQFF. The CDR3 DNA reads TGTGCCAGCTGTTTGACCGGGACAGGGGGAGGTGAGCAGTTCTTC.

The chain has TRBV11-2 and TRBJ1-4; D is undetermined. Trimming shortened V by 5 bases and J by 6 bases, and 19 bases separated the two germline ends. The V gene's germline CDR1 is SGHAT and CDR2 FQNNGV. CDR3 length: 16 residues. The CDR3 loop is CASSPYWERLYEKLFF. The CDR3 DNA is TGTGCCAGCAGCCCATATTGGGAGAGACTTTATGAAAAACTGTTTTTT.

The CDR3 DNA reads TGTGCCACCACAAGTAGCGGGAATGGCAATGAGCAGTTCTTC. Its protein is CATTSSGNGNEQFF. The rearrangement joins TRBV24-1 to TRBJ2-1; 8 bases map to TRBD2. V was clipped by 8 bases and J by 6 bases; unmatched bases: 8. The CDR3 has 14 amino acids. Germline V gene lookup returns CDR1 KGHDR and CDR2 SFDVKD.

This clonotype came up once. The junction differs from germline at one of its ends, possibly a read error. The chain has TRBV6-5 and TRBJ1-2; 10 bases align to TRBD1. CDR1 MNHEY and CDR2 SVGAGI come from the germline V gene. The CDR3 has 14 amino acids. This CDR3 reads CAIRAGTGADGYIF. DNA of the CDR3: TGTGCCATCAGGGCCGGGACAGGGGCCGATGGCTACATCTTC.

Concerning this clonotype: This is likely a read error, given that the CDR3 carries no conserved phenylalanine or tryptophan at its end. The gene calls are TRBV6-1 and TRBJ2-3; a possible D gene is TRBD2 (6 bases). Germline V lookup: CDR1 MNHNS, CDR2 SASEGT. This CDR3 has 17 amino acids. The CDR3 loop is CVSPPGVSSEGPDTQYY. The CDR3 nucleotides read TGTGTCAGCCCCCCGGGGGTCTCTAGCGAGGGGCCAGATACGCAGTATTAT.

This clonotype was found many times. The chain recombines TRBV5-5 with TRBJ2-1, with a tentative D call TRBD2 (5 bases). Looked up from germline, CDR1 is SGHKS and CDR2 is YYEKEE (reference sequence). The CDR3 is 15 amino acids. The V gene lost 2 bases and the J gene lost 5 bases, with 14 bases spanning the gap. The CDR3 region has the DNA TGTGCCAGCAGCTTTACCGGGGTATCCAACAATGAGCAGTTCTTC. This codes for CASSFTGVSNNEQFF.

Remarks on this clonotype: One end of the junction does not line up with germline, which may come from a read error. The chain couples TRBV11-3 to TRBJ2-6; D is ambiguous. Germline V lookup: CDR1 SGHNT, CDR2 YENEEA. The CDR3 totals 16 residues. CDR3 nucleotides: TGTGCCAGCAGTACAGCCCGCACCTGGTGGGCCAAGGTCCTCACTTTC. It codes for CASSTARTWWAKVLTF.

In regard to this clonotype: The junction does not match germline at one end; this may be a read error. V gene TRBV11-2 combines with J gene TRBJ1-1; weak D call: TRBD1 (5 bases). Germline V gene data show CDR1 as SGHAT and CDR2 as FQNNGV. The CDR3 loop spans 13 amino acids. The CDR3 nucleotides read TGTACCAGAAGTCGACAGTCCAACACTGAAGCTTTCTTT. Its translation: CTRSRQSNTEAFF.

In regard to this clonotype: At one of its ends the junction is not consistent with the germline gene, which may arise from a read error. V and J are TRBV11-2 and TRBJ2-1, with 7 bases that match TRBD2. This CDR3 comprises 14 residues. Germline CDR1 and CDR2: SGHAT and FQNNGV. For the CDR3, the DNA is TGTGTCATCAGCTTGGCGGGAGCAAACAATGGGCAGTTCTTC. This sequence encodes CVISLAGANNGQFF.